The 18 T cell receptor beta chains in this list originate from one sample, sequenced in a study of cytomegalovirus exposure and HLA in healthy donors. Researchers ran the PCR with 60 Vbeta and 13 Jbeta primers. Assay used: immunoSEQ multiplex PCR; TCRdb lists only in-frame clones, some missing. The data contain 160,000 or so clones, around three quarters of them seen just once; the ten biggest clones take up 0.95% to 1.1%. Sequencing input: PBMCs. These receptors all come from a woman between 35 and 50 years old in good health and CMV-seronegative.

The CDR3 is CASSLARNTEAFF. The CDR3 DNA sequence: TGTGCCAGCAGCTTAGCTCGGAACACTGAAGCTTTCTTT. V and J are TRBV7-2 and TRBJ1-1; no clear D. CDR1 is SGHTA and CDR2 is FQGNSA in the germline V gene. The CDR3 has 13 residues. Deletions cut 0 bases from V and 1 base from J, with 3 bases between. Drawing the rest from reference TRBV7-2 and TRBJ1-1, the complete variable domain is GAGVSQSPSNKVTEKGKDVELRCDPISGHTALYWYRQSLGQGLEFLIYFQGNSAPDKSGLPSDRFSAERTGGSVSTLTIQRTQQEDSAVYLCASSLARNTEAFFGQGTRLTVV.

The chain is built from TRBV2 and TRBJ2-5; perhaps TRBD1 as D (6 bases). Germline CDR1 and CDR2: SNHLY and FYNNEI. The CDR3 has 13 amino acids. Trimming shortened V by 7 bases and J by 1 base, and 10 bases separated the two germline ends. The CDR3 nucleotides read TGTGCCAGCATGGGGGCTCTCCAAGAGACCCAGTACTTC. Protein sequence: CASMGALQETQYF.

CDR3 protein: CASSYSSGRARETQYF. The CDR3 DNA follows: TGTGCCAGCAGTTACTCGAGCGGGAGGGCCAGGGAGACCCAGTACTTC. V gene TRBV6-5 combines with J gene TRBJ2-5; 10 bases agree with TRBD2. CDR1 and CDR2 (germline): MNHEY, SVGAGI. The CDR3 runs 16 residues. Losses at the gene ends were 0 bases for V and 5 bases for J; bases not matched to a gene: 6.

This chain connects TRBV6-1 to TRBJ2-7, with 9 bases identical to TRBD1. The germline V gene encodes CDR1 MNHNS and CDR2 SASEGT. This CDR3 has 14 residues. With V trimmed by 4 bases and J by 5 bases, 6 bases remained unmatched. CDR3 in amino acids: CASSGRTGVDEQYF. The DNA of the CDR3 is TGTGCCAGCAGTGGCAGGACAGGGGTCGACGAGCAGTACTTC.

The chain is built from TRBV29-1 and TRBJ2-5; D possibly corresponds to TRBD1 (6 bases). Germline-derived CDR1 and CDR2 are SQVTM and ANQGSEA. This CDR3 comprises 13 residues. V gave up 7 bases and J gave up 4 bases, with 16 bases separating them. The chain's CDR3 is CSATADSLETQYF. The CDR3 DNA sequence: TGCAGCGCAACGGCGGACAGCCTAGAGACCCAGTACTTC.

This chain uses TRBV20-1 with TRBJ2-1; D gene unclear. V lost 3 bases and J 6 bases, leaving 6 bases between the germline ends. The CDR3 covers 11 residues. Germline V lookup: CDR1 DFQATT, CDR2 SNEGSKA (reference sequence). This CDR3 is CSASWANEQFF. The CDR3 DNA is TGCAGTGCTAGTTGGGCCAATGAGCAGTTCTTC.

V usage is TRBV9 and J usage is TRBJ1-2; D possibly corresponds to TRBD1 (6 bases). The CDR3 sequence is 12 residues long. Germline V CDR1 and CDR2: SGDLS, YYNGEE. V was trimmed by 4 bases and J by 7 bases, leaving 11 bases between them. In nucleotides, the CDR3 is TGTGCCAGCAGCCGGACAGATTTTGGCTACACCTTC. Translation gives CASSRTDFGYTF.

The V call is TRBV28, the J call TRBJ2-5, with 11 bases identical to TRBD2. Looked up from germline, CDR1 is MDHEN and CDR2 is SYDVKM. V was clipped by 4 bases and J by 5 bases; unmatched bases: 24. The CDR3 is made up of 21 amino acids. CDR3 nucleotide sequence: TGTGCCAGCAGTTCTCGTTTCGACTTGCTCGTTAGCGGGAGGGCCGTTGAGACCCAGTACTTC. Amino acids: CASSSRFDLLVSGRAVETQYF.

This clone was picked up one time. This chain uses TRBV5-4 with TRBJ2-7; 8 bases are a match to TRBD1. V trimming: 3 bases; J trimming: 1 base; junction bases outside the gene matches: 6. Per germline, CDR1 SGHNT and CDR2 YYREEE (reference sequence). The CDR3 has 15 residues. CDR3 DNA: TGTGCCAGCAGCTCTGCACAGGGGGTTTCCTACGAGCAGTACTTC. Translated: CASSSAQGVSYEQYF.

The V and J genes are TRBV7-9 and TRBJ2-1; a weak D match, TRBD2 (5 bases). CDR3 length equals 13 residues. The V gene lost 0 bases and the J gene lost 6 bases, with 6 bases spanning the gap. Per germline, CDR1 SEHNR and CDR2 FQNEAQ (reference sequence). The CDR3: CASSLAGVNEQFF. CDR3 coding DNA: TGTGCCAGCAGCTTAGCGGGAGTCAATGAGCAGTTCTTC. The whole variable domain, remainder taken from reference TRBV7-9 and TRBJ2-1, is DTGVSQNPRHKITKRGQNVTFRCDPISEHNRLYWYRQTLGQGPEFLTYFQNEAQLEKSRLLSDRFSAERPKGSFSTLEIQRTEQGDSAMYLCASSLAGVNEQFFGPGTRLTVL.

This clone appeared a few times. The J gene is TRBJ1-4, the V gene TRBV25-1, with TRBD1 as a possible D gene (6 bases). The CDR3 contains 14 residues. V lost 7 bases, J lost 3 bases, and 12 bases lay in between. Germline values: CDR1 MGHDK, CDR2 SYGVNS. This chain's CDR3 is CASTTGSANEKLFF. CDR3 coding DNA: TGTGCCAGCACTACAGGGTCGGCTAATGAAAAACTGTTTTTT.

The V gene is TRBV29-1, the J gene TRBJ1-1; D unclear. The CDR3 has 12 residues. Germline V lookup: CDR1 SQVTM, CDR2 ANQGSEA. Trimming took off 6 bases at V and 1 base at J, with 9 bases between the two ends. CDR3 DNA: TGCAGCGTGAGGCGCCCGAACACTGAAGCTTTCTTT. Protein product: CSVRRPNTEAFF.

V and J are TRBV10-3 and TRBJ2-3; 9 nucleotides align to TRBD2. J lost 6 bases, V lost 10 bases, and 8 bases had no gene match. Per germline, CDR1 ENHRY and CDR2 SYGVKD. The CDR3 sequence is 13 residues long. The CDR3 region has the DNA TGTGCCACTGATAGCGGGAGATCGGATACGCAGTATTTT. Its protein product is CATDSGRSDTQYF.

The chain joins TRBV30 to TRBJ2-2; 11 positions match TRBD2. The CDR3 spans 17 residues. Per the germline V gene, CDR1 is GTSNPN and CDR2 is SVGIG (reference sequence). With V trimmed by 3 bases and J by 6 bases, 12 bases remained unmatched. Here the CDR3 DNA reads TGTGCCTGGAGGGATACATTAGCGGGAGGGGGGGCCGGGGAGCTGTTTTTT. This gives the protein CAWRDTLAGGGAGELFF.

The chain combines TRBV2 with TRBJ1-2; D possibly corresponds to TRBD1 (6 bases). CDR1 is SNHLY, CDR2 FYNNEI, per germline. The CDR3 runs 14 residues. V was trimmed by 6 bases and J by 5 bases, leaving 16 bases between them. The chain's CDR3 is CASSLGGGFYGYTF. The CDR3 coding sequence is TGTGCCAGCAGCCTGGGAGGGGGGTTTTATGGCTACACCTTC.

The chain uses TRBV28 and TRBJ2-7; TRBD1 might be the D (5 bases). The V and J ends lost 6 bases and 2 bases respectively, with 14 bases between them. This CDR3 comprises 14 residues. CDR1 is MDHEN and CDR2 is SYDVKM in the germline V gene. The CDR3 nucleotides are TGTGCCAGCAGCCCCCGCGACAGTCCCTACGAGCAGTACTTC. Translated: CASSPRDSPYEQYF.

The J gene is TRBJ2-1, the V gene TRBV5-1; 11 nucleotides line up with TRBD2. The CDR3 has 13 residues. V was pared by 7 bases and J by 6 bases, with 3 bases of the junction left unmatched. Germline CDR1 is SGHRS and CDR2 is YFSETQ. The chain's CDR3 is CASGTSGSNEQFF. CDR3 nucleotide sequence: TGCGCCAGCGGGACTAGCGGTTCCAATGAGCAGTTCTTC.

The gene calls are TRBV27 and TRBJ1-4; tentative D call: TRBD1 (5 bases). This CDR3 spans 15 amino acids. Trimming cost V 5 bases and J 8 bases, with 18 bases left between them. Germline values: CDR1 MNHEY, CDR2 SMNVEV (reference sequence). In nucleotides, the CDR3 is TGTGCCAGCAGTCCCCAGGGCAGGGCTTGGGAAAAACTGTTTTTT. Translation gives CASSPQGRAWEKLFF.